What follows are 17 T cell receptor beta chains derived from one specimen sequenced in a study of blood T cell repertoires in COVID-19. The table came from immunoSEQ multiplex PCR; TCRdb's copy has only in-frame clones and leaves some out. Seen here are roughly 190,000 clones, just under 85% observed once, and the top ten hold approximately 5.1%. Material for sequencing was peripheral blood. Source of these receptors: a woman aged 70-85 years with active or convalescent COVID-19.

The V gene is TRBV5-8, the J gene TRBJ2-5; TRBD1 might be the D (5 bases). V gave up 0 bases and J gave up 1 base, with 13 bases separating them. CDR3 length: 16 amino acids. Per germline, CDR1 SGHTS and CDR2 YDEGEE. The CDR3 is CASSLAGAGLQETQYF. The CDR3 nucleotides are TGTGCCAGCAGCTTGGCTGGGGCAGGGCTCCAAGAGACCCAGTACTTC.

This sequence joins TRBV5-1 and TRBJ2-4, with 10 bases that match TRBD2. V was pared by 5 bases and J by 0 bases, with 8 bases of the junction left unmatched. The CDR3 has 17 residues. From germline, CDR1 is SGHRS and CDR2 YFSETQ. CDR3 nucleotides: TGCGCCAGCAGGCCCGGGACTAGCGTTCTAGCCAAAAACATTCAGTACTTC. Its translation: CASRPGTSVLAKNIQYF. Full variable domain (remainder filled in from reference TRBV5-1 and TRBJ2-4): KAGVTQTPRYLIKTRGQQVTLSCSPISGHRSVSWYQQTPGQGLQFLFEYFSETQRNKGNFPGRFSGRQFSNSRSEMNVSTLELGDSALYLCASRPGTSVLAKNIQYFGAGTRLSVL.

This chain joins TRBV4-2 and TRBJ2-3; D is undetermined. Trimming took off 1 base at V and 1 base at J, with 9 bases between the two ends. Germline V gene sequence: CDR1 LGHNA, CDR2 YNFKEQ. The CDR3 totals 15 residues. CDR3: CASSQVGSRTDTQYF. In DNA form, the CDR3 reads TGTGCCAGCAGCCAAGTGGGCTCCCGCACAGATACGCAGTATTTT.

The chain is built from TRBV5-6 and TRBJ2-2, with D perhaps matching TRBD1 (5 bases). Germline V gives CDR1 SGHDT, CDR2 YYEEEE. This CDR3 is built from 18 residues. V was clipped by 2 bases and J by 1 base, with 18 bases between them. The CDR3 loop is CASSLPPVRALNTGELFF. In DNA, the CDR3 is TGTGCCAGCAGCTTACCCCCCGTCAGGGCCCTGAACACCGGGGAGCTGTTTTTT.

This chain links TRBV19 with TRBJ1-2; maybe TRBD1 (5 bases). Germline values: CDR1 LNHDA, CDR2 SQIVND (reference sequence). V was clipped by 4 bases and J by 4 bases, with 19 bases between them. The CDR3 covers 16 residues. The CDR3 sequence: CASSTGTFRPGYGYTF. The CDR3 coding sequence is TGTGCCAGTAGTACCGGGACTTTCCGGCCGGGCTATGGCTACACCTTC.

This clone has only one observation. This rearrangement joins TRBV19 to TRBJ2-2, with TRBD1 as a possible D gene (6 bases). The CDR3 has 14 residues. Germline CDR1 and CDR2: LNHDA and SQIVND (reference sequence). Trimming pared 5 bases from V and 7 bases from J, leaving 14 bases between. The CDR3 bases are TGTGCCAGTAGTGCAGGGGTGGTCGGCGGGGAGCTGTTTTTT. Translated, it gives CASSAGVVGGELFF.

This chain uses TRBV9 with TRBJ2-7; D is ambiguous. The germline V gene encodes CDR1 SGDLS and CDR2 YYNGEE. CDR3 length equals 14 residues. Trimming took off 0 bases at V and 5 bases at J, with 12 bases between the two ends. The chain's CDR3 is CASSVAPSLNEQYF. CDR3 bases: TGTGCCAGCAGCGTAGCCCCTAGTCTCAACGAGCAGTACTTC.

The V call is TRBV27, the J call TRBJ2-5; 7 nucleotides match TRBD2. Germline CDR1 reads MNHEY; CDR2 reads SMNVEV (reference sequence). J was trimmed by 4 bases and V by 4 bases; bases with no gene match: 12. The CDR3 extends over 16 amino acids. The CDR3: CASSSREFKELETQYF. In nucleotides, the CDR3 is TGTGCCAGCAGTTCGCGGGAGTTCAAGGAGCTAGAGACCCAGTACTTC.

The rearrangement uses TRBV29-1 and TRBJ2-3, with TRBD2 as a possible D gene (5 bases). Deletions cut 2 bases from V and 6 bases from J, with 24 bases between. The CDR3 loop spans 17 amino acids. Germline V CDR1 and CDR2: SQVTM, ANQGSEA. Here the CDR3 reads CSVEPQKAGWRGDTQYF. In nucleotides, the CDR3 is TGCAGCGTTGAACCCCAGAAAGCAGGTTGGAGAGGGGATACGCAGTATTTT.

The chain recombines TRBV7-9 with TRBJ2-1; no reliable D call. CDR3 length: 15 amino acids. CDR1 and CDR2 from the germline V gene are SEHNR and FQNEAQ (reference sequence). The ends were cut back, 4 bases at V and 4 bases at J, with 14 bases in the middle. In DNA, the CDR3 is TGTGCCAGCAGCTCGCCGACATCCCCGTACAATGAGCAGTTCTTC. It encodes CASSSPTSPYNEQFF. Full variable domain (missing parts from reference TRBV7-9 and TRBJ2-1): DTGVSQNPRHKITKRGQNVTFRCDPISEHNRLYWYRQTLGQGPEFLTYFQNEAQLEKSRLLSDRFSAERPKGSFSTLEIQRTEQGDSAMYLCASSSPTSPYNEQFFGPGTRLTVL.

This clone has a handful of counts. The V and J genes are TRBV5-1 and TRBJ2-5; D may be TRBD2 (6 bases). The germline CDR1 and CDR2 sequences are SGHRS and YFSETQ. The germline V and J ends were trimmed by 4 bases and 5 bases, with 15 bases remaining between them. The length of the CDR3 is 14 residues. CDR3 nucleotides: TGCGCCAGCAGCGTCGGGGACTTAGAGGAGACCCAGTACTTC. This gives the protein CASSVGDLEETQYF.

The chain links TRBV5-4 to TRBJ2-1; D possibly corresponds to TRBD1 (6 bases). V was shortened by 7 bases and J by 0 bases, with 8 bases between the two germline ends. The germline V gene has CDR1 SGHNT and CDR2 YYREEE (reference sequence). The CDR3 consists of 13 residues. The chain's CDR3 is CASGQPSYNEQFF. The CDR3 DNA reads TGTGCCAGCGGACAGCCCTCCTACAATGAGCAGTTCTTC.

This clone showed up just once. The V and J genes are TRBV2 and TRBJ2-1; tentatively, D is TRBD1 (5 bases). The CDR3 contains 16 residues. Germline V gene lookup returns CDR1 SNHLY and CDR2 FYNNEI. V was clipped by 2 bases and J by 8 bases, with 19 bases between them. In nucleotides, the CDR3 is TGTGCCAGCAGTGAATGGAAGGGGAAGGTCAGGGATGAGCAGTTCTTC. Amino acid sequence: CASSEWKGKVRDEQFF.

This chain joins TRBV27 and TRBJ2-5; D possibly corresponds to TRBD1 (6 bases). The V and J ends lost 5 bases and 9 bases respectively, with 16 bases between them. The CDR3 extends over 13 amino acids. Germline V gene lookup returns CDR1 MNHEY and CDR2 SMNVEV (reference sequence). The CDR3 nucleotides are TGTGCCAGCAGTCCCCAGGGGCCAGGGGCCCAGTACTTC. Residues: CASSPQGPGAQYF.

The V gene is TRBV7-2, the J gene TRBJ1-1; D might be TRBD1 (6 bases). This CDR3 spans 13 amino acids. The V gene lost 5 bases and the J gene lost 5 bases, with 12 bases spanning the gap. CDR1 is SGHTA, CDR2 FQGNSA, per germline. The CDR3 coding sequence is TGTGCCAGCAGCGTCACAGGGCAGACTGAAGCTTTCTTT. It translates to CASSVTGQTEAFF.

The genes are TRBV12-2 and TRBJ2-1; the D segment call TRBD2 is taken from the table without a DNA check. TRBV12-2 constitutes a pseudogene. The CDR3 is made up of 13 amino acids. The CDR3 sequence is CASRLLAGPRPFF. DNA of the CDR3: TGTGCAAGTCGCTTATTAGCGGGACCCCGGCCGTTCTTC.

This clone has a handful of counts. This chain connects TRBV13 to TRBJ1-1; possibly TRBD1 for D (5 bases). This CDR3 region has 14 residues. V lost 8 bases, J lost 1 base, and 14 bases lay in between. Germline V CDR1 and CDR2: PRHDT, FYEKMQ (reference sequence). The CDR3 DNA reads TGTGCCAGCCGCGGGCGCGGGGGGAACACTGAAGCTTTCTTT. Its translation: CASRGRGGNTEAFF.